The sequence of this T cell receptor beta chain was determined in a study of T cells in Graves' hyperthyroidism and ophthalmopathy. With V trimmed by 0 bases and J by 2 bases, 6 bases remained unmatched. Germline lookup yields CDR1 SGHRS and CDR2 YFSETQ. There are 16 residues in the CDR3. Whole-study findings and limits: Ophthalmopathy onset followed model prediction by a median roughly six months. Blood held most thyroid clonotypes expanded above 0.001 frequency.

This clonotype came up a few times. Its antigen is undetermined. Uncontrolled infection, other autoimmune disease, pregnancy or lactation led to exclusion. It was RNA transcripts that yielded the amplified TCR beta CDR3 regions. Carried out on the TCR CDR3, a first-round RT-PCR used the HTBI primer set. TCRdb independently ran MiXCR on the multiplex PCR reads; one entry per CDR3 protein. The sample gives hundreds of thousands of distinct CDR3 sequences, approximately 13% of which show up once; 34% is in the top ten. This sequence originates from a woman in her 40s with Graves' ophthalmopathy. Sequenced input: blood. The chain is built from TRBV5-1 and TRBJ2-3; 7 bases fit TRBD2. The CDR3 loop is CASSLVRGVTTDTQYF. As DNA, the CDR3 is TGCGCCAGCAGCTTGGTCCGGGGGGTCACCACAGATACGCAGTATTTT.